This TCR beta chain was profiled in a study of cytotoxic CD8 clonotypes in ibrutinib-treated CLL. On the study more broadly: The patient breakdown showed more than nine relapsed/refractory and about 16 treatment-naive cases, with about 17 IGHV unmutated.

Study-level results: Elevated clonality accompanied ibrutinib response, with a return toward baseline values at progression. Pretreatment clonality was elevated relative to age-matched healthy donors and paralleled circulating CD8+ T-cell counts. Stable or contracted on treatment, public clonotypes were also uncommon.

Germline V gene data show CDR1 as LGHNA and CDR2 as YNFKEQ. Trimming removed 8 bases from V and 3 bases from J, with 10 bases in between. This CDR3 has 12 residues. This table comes from immunoSEQ multiplex PCR, and its TCRdb copy is limited to in-frame clones, with some not included. The table has some 200,000 clones, about 75% seen once. Of note for this clone: Its target is not known.

V and J are TRBV4-2 and TRBJ1-2; D is unclear. The sequenced sample was PBMCs, obtained after 12 months of ibrutinib treatment. This TCR derives from a human donor with chronic lymphocytic leukemia. The CDR3 DNA reads TGTGCCAGCTCGAGTCGGTACTATGGCTACACCTTC. Residues: CASSSRYYGYTF.